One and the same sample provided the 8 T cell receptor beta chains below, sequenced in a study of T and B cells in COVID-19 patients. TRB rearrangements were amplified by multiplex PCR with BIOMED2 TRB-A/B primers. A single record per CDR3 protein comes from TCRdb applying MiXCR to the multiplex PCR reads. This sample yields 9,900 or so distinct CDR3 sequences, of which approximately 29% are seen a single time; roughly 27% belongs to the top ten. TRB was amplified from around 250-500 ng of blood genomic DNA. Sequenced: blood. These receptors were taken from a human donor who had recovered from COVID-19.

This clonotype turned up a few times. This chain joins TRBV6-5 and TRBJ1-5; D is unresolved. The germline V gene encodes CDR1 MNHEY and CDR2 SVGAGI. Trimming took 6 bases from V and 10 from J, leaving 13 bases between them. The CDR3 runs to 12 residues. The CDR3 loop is CASRDLLRPQHF. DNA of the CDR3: TGTGCCAGCAGGGACCTACTTCGCCCCCAGCATTTT.

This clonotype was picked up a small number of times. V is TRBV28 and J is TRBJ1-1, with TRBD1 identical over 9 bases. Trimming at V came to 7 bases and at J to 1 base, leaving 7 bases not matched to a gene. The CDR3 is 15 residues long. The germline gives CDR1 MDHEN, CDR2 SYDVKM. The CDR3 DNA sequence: TGTGCCAGCAATCTCCCGGGACAGGGGAACACTGAAGCTTTCTTT. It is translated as CASNLPGQGNTEAFF.

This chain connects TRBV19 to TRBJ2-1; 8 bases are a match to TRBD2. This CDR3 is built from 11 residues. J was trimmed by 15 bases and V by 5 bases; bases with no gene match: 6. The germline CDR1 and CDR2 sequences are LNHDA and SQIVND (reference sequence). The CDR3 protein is CASSFQRGRFF. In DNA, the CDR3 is TGTGCCAGTAGTTTTCAGCGGGGGCGGTTCTTC.

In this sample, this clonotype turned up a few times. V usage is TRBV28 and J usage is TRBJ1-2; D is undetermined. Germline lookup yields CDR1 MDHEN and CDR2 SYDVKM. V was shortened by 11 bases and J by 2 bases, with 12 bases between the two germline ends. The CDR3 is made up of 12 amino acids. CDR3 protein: CAVSAANYGYTF. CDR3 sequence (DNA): TGTGCCGTCTCGGCGGCAAACTATGGCTACACCTTC.

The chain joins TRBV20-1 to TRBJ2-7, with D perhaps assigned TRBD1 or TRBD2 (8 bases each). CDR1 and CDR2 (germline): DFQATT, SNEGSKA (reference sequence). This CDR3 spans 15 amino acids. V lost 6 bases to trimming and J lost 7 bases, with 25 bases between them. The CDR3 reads CSALKGERGTGEQYF. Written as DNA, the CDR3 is TGCAGTGCCCTAAAAGGCGAGCGGGGGACAGGTGAGCAGTACTTC.

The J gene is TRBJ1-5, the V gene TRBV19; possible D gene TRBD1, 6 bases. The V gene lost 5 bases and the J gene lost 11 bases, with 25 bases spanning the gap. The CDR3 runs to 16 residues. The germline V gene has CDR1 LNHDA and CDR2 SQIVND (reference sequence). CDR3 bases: TGTGCCAGTAGTGGGGGCCCTAGTCGGGGTGGAGAGACCCAGCATTTT. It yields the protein CASSGGPSRGGETQHF.

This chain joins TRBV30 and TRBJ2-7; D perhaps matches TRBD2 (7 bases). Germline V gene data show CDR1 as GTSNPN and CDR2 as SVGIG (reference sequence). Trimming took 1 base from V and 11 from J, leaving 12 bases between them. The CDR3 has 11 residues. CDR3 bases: TGTGCCTGGAGTGGTAGGGGGAGGGAGTACTTC. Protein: CAWSGRGREYF.

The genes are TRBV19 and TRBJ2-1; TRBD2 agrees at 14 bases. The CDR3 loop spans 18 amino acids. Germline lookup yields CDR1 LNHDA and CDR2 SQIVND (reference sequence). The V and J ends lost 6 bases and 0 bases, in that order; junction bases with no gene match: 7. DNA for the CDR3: TGTGCCAGTAGGGGACTAGCGGGAGCTATACACTCCTACAATGAGCAGTTCTTC. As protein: CASRGLAGAIHSYNEQFF. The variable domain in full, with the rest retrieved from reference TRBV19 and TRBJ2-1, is DGGITQSPKYLFRKEGQNVTLSCEQNLNHDAMYWYRQDPGQGLRLIYYSQIVNDFQKGDIAEGYSVSREKKESFPLTVTSAQKNPTAFYLCASRGLAGAIHSYNEQFFGPGTRLTVL.